This TCR beta chain was recorded in a study of graft-versus-host responses after intestinal transplantation. As for the study in general: Once they had received anti-thymocyte globulin induction, all recipients took tacrolimus and steroids for approximately 3 years.

V lost 5 bases to trimming and J lost 4 bases; unmatched junction nucleotides: 4. CDR3 length: 14 residues. Germline-derived CDR1 and CDR2 are KGHSH and LQKENI. TCRdb keeps only in-frame clones here, not all; method: immunoSEQ multiplex PCR. Of about 10,000 clones in the sample, approximately 31% were seen once. Overall study results and limits: Early post-transplant falls in HvG clones accompanied the peak levels of circulating GvH clones.

This chain connects TRBV18 to TRBJ2-2; 7 bases fit TRBD1. This clonotype was obtained from a human patient who was an organ donor for intestinal transplantation. Sequencing was performed on alloreactive CD4+ T cells from a mixed lymphocyte reaction culture, taken before transplantation. Subset specified: CFSE-low proliferating T cells sorted from roughly 6-day pre-transplant mixed lymphocyte reaction (GvH or HvG direction). CDR3: CASSGGQVTGELFF. In DNA, the CDR3 is TGTGCCAGCTCAGGCGGACAGGTCACCGGGGAGCTGTTTTTT.